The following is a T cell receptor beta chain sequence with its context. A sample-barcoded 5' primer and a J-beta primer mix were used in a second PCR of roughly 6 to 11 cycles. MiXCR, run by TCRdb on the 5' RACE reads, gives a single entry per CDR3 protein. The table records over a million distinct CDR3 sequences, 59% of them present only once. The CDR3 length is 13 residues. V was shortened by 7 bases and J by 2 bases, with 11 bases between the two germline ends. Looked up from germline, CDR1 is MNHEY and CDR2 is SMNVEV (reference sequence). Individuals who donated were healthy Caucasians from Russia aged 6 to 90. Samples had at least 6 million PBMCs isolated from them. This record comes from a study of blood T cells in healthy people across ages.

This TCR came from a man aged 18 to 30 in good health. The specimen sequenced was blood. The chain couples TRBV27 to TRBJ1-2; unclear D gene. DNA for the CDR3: TGTGCCAGCAAGCTTTGGGGAAACTATGGCTACACCTTC. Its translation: CASKLWGNYGYTF.